This T cell receptor beta chain emerged from a study of T cell responses to AZD1222 COVID-19 vaccine. In the case of this clone: Its antigen is currently unknown.

Points from the study as a whole: Vaccine-associated CD4 TCRs ranged over spike, dominating at 160-218 and 743-854.

TCRdb's copy holds only in-frame clones and misses some; the assay was immunoSEQ multiplex PCR. The sample yields roughly 55,000 clones, 89% seen once. Between the trimmed V and J ends, which lost 3 bases and 3 bases, there was a span of 6 bases. The CDR3 has 12 residues. This TCR came from an adult in good health. This chain connects TRBV12-3 or TRBV12-4 to TRBJ2-7, with no clear D. The sample consisted of peripheral blood, taken on day 0 of AZD1222 vaccination. For the CDR3, the DNA is TGTGCCAGCAGTTTGAAGGGCTACGAGCAGTACTTC. Residues: CASSLKGYEQYF.